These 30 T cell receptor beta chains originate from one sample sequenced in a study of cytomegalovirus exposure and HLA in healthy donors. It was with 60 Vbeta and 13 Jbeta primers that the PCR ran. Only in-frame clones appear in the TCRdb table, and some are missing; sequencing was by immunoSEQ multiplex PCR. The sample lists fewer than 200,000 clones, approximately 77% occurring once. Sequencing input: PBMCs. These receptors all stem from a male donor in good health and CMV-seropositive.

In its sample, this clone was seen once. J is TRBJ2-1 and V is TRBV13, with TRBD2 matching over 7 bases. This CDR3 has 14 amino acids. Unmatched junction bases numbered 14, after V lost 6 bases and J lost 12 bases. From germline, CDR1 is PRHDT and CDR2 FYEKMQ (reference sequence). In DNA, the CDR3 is TGTGCCAGCAGGCAGGGAGGGTCCGGGGTGAGGCAGTTCTTC. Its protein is CASRQGGSGVRQFF.

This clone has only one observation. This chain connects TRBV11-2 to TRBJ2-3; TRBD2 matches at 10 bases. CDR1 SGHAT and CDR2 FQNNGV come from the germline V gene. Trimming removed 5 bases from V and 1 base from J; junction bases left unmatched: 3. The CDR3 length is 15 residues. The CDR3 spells CASSLTSGGTDTQYF. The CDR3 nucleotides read TGTGCCAGCAGCCTCACTAGCGGGGGCACAGATACGCAGTATTTT.

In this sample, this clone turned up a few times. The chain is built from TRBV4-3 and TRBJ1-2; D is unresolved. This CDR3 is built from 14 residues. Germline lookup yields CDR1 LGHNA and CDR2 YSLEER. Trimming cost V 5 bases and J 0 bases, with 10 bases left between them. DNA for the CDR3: TGCGCCAGCAGCAACCTGGGCGCTAACTATGGCTACACCTTC. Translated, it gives CASSNLGANYGYTF.

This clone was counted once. The CDR3 DNA reads as TGTGCCAGCAGCTTGCCGGGACTAGGGGAAGAGACCCAGTACTTC. Its translation: CASSLPGLGEETQYF. This chain links TRBV7-9 with TRBJ2-5, with 8 bases identical to TRBD2. CDR1 SEHNR and CDR2 FQNEAQ come from the germline V gene (reference sequence). The CDR3 has 15 amino acids. V shed 3 bases and J 3 bases; nucleotides not matched to a gene: 6.

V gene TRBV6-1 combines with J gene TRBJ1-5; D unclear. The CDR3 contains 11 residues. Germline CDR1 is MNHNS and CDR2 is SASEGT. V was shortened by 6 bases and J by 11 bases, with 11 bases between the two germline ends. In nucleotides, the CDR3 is TGTGCCAGCAGGAGCGGGAGGGCCCAGCATTTT. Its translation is CASRSGRAQHF.

The CDR3 sequence is CAWKGRTGGWEQYF. CDR3 DNA: TGTGCCTGGAAGGGCCGGACAGGGGGCTGGGAGCAGTACTTC. V gene TRBV30 combines with J gene TRBJ2-7; 11 bases are a match to TRBD1. The CDR3 runs to 14 residues. J gave up 7 bases and V 4 bases, and 9 bases lay outside the gene matches. From germline, CDR1 is GTSNPN and CDR2 SVGIG (reference sequence). The full variable domain, its missing parts supplied by reference TRBV30 and TRBJ2-7, is SQTIHQWPATLVQPVGSPLSLECTVEGTSNPNLYWYRQAAGRGLQLLFYSVGIGQISSEVPQNLSASRPQDRQFILSSKKLLLSDSGFYLCAWKGRTGGWEQYFGPGTRLTVT.

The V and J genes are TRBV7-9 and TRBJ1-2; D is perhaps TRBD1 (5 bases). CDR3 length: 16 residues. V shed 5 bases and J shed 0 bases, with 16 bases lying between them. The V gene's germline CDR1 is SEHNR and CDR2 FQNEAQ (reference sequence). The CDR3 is CASSRPEGAANYGYTF. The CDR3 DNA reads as TGTGCCAGCAGCCGCCCGGAAGGGGCCGCTAACTATGGCTACACCTTC.

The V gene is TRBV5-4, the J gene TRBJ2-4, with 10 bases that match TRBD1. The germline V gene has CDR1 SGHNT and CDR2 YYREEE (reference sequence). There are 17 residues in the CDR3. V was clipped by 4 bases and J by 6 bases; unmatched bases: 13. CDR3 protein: CASSLQGQGGDRNIQYF. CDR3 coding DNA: TGTGCCAGCAGCCTTCAAGGACAGGGGGGGGACAGAAACATTCAGTACTTC.

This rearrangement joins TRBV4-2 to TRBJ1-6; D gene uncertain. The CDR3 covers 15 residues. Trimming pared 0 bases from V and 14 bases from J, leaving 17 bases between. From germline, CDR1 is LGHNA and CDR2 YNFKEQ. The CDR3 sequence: CASSQDDVNSRSLHF. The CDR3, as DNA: TGTGCCAGCAGCCAAGATGACGTGAACAGTCGATCCCTCCACTTT.

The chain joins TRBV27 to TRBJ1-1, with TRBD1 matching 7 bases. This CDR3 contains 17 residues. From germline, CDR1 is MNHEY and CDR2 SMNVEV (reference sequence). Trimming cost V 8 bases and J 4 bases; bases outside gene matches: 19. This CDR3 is CASRPRTGDWGSTEAFF. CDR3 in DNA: TGTGCCAGCCGTCCAAGAACAGGGGATTGGGGGTCCACTGAAGCTTTCTTT.

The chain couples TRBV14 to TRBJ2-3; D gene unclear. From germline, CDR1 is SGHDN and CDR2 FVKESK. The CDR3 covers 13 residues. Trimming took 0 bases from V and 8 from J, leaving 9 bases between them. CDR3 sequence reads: CASSQDLWATQYF. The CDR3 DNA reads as TGTGCCAGCAGCCAAGATCTATGGGCTACGCAGTATTTT.

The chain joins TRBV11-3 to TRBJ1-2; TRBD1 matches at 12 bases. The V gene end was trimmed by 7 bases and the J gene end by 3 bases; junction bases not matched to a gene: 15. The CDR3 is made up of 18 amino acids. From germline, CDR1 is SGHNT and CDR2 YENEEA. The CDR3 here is CASTLRTWDRGRHYGYTF. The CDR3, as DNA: TGTGCCAGCACCCTTAGAACTTGGGACAGGGGGCGGCACTATGGCTACACCTTC.

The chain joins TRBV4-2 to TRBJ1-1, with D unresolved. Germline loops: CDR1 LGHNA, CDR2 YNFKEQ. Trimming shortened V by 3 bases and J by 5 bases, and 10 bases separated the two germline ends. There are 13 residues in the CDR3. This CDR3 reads CASSQGKKTEAFF. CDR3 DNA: TGTGCCAGCAGCCAGGGCAAAAAAACTGAAGCTTTCTTT.

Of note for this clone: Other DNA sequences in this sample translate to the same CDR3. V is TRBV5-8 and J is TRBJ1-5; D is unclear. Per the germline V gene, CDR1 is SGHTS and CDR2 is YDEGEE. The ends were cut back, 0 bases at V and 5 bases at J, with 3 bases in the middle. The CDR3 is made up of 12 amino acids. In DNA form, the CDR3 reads TGTGCCAGCAGCTTGGTCGATCAGCCCCAGCATTTT. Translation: CASSLVDQPQHF.

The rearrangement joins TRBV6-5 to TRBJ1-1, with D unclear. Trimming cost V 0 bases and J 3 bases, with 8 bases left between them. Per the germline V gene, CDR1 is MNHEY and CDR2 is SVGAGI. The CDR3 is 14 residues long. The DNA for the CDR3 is TGTGCCAGCAGTTACTCAGCGACGGACACTGAAGCTTTCTTT. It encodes CASSYSATDTEAFF.

For the CDR3, the DNA is TGTGCCAGTAGTTCGGGACAGCCGAACACTGAAGCTTTCTTT. This sequence encodes CASSSGQPNTEAFF. This sequence joins TRBV19 and TRBJ1-1; TRBD1 aligns across 7 bases. CDR3 size: 14 residues. CDR1 and CDR2 from the germline V gene are LNHDA and SQIVND (reference sequence). V shed 5 bases, J shed 1 base, and the junction held 4 bases outside the gene matches.

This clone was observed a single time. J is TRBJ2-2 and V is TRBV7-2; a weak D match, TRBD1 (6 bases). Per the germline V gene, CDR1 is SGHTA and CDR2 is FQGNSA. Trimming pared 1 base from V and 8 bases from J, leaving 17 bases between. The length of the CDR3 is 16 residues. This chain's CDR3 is CASSLGGRGGGGELFF. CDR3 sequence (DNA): TGTGCCAGCAGCTTAGGAGGCAGGGGCGGCGGAGGGGAGCTGTTTTTT.

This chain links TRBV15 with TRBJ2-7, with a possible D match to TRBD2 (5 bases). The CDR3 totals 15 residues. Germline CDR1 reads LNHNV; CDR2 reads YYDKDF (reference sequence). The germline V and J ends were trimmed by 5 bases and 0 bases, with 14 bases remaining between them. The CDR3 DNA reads TGTGCCACCAGCGGCTCCCCGGACTCCTCCTACGAGCAGTACTTC. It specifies CATSGSPDSSYEQYF.

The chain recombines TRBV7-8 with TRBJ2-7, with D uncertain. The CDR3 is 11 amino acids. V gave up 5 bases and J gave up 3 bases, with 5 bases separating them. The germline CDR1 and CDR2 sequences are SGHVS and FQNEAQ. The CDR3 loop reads CASSPGYEQYF. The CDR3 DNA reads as TGTGCCAGCAGCCCCGGCTACGAGCAGTACTTC.

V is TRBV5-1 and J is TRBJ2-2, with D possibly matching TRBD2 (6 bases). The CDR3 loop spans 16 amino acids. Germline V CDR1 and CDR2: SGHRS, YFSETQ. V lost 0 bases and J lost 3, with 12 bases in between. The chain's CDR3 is CASSLELGGDTGELFF. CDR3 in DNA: TGCGCCAGCAGCTTGGAGCTCGGGGGAGACACCGGGGAGCTGTTTTTT.

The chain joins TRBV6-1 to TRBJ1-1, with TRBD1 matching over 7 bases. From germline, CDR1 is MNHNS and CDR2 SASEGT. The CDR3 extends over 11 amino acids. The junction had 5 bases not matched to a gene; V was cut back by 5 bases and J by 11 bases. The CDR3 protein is CASSLRQGAFF. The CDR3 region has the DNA TGTGCCAGCAGTCTAAGACAGGGTGCTTTCTTT.

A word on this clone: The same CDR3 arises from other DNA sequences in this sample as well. The CDR3 DNA follows: TGCAGTGCTTTAGAGGAGACCCAGTACTTC. This sequence encodes CSALEETQYF. V and J are TRBV20-1 and TRBJ2-5; no clear D gene. The V end lost 5 bases, the J end lost 5 bases, and 6 bases lay between the germline ends. The CDR3 sequence is 10 residues long. CDR1 and CDR2 (germline): DFQATT, SNEGSKA (reference sequence).

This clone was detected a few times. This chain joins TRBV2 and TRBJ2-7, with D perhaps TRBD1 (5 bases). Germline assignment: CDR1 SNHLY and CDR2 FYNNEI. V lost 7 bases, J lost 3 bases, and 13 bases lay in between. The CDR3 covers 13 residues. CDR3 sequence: CASTPGKSYEQYF. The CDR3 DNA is TGTGCCAGCACCCCAGGGAAGAGCTACGAGCAGTACTTC.

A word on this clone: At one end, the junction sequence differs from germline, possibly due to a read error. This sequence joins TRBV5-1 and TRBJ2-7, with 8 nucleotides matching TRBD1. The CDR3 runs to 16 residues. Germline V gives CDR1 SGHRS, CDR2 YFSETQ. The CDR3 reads CASNGNSGTGSSEQYF. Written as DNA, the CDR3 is TGCGCCAGCAATGGGAATTCCGGGACAGGTTCCTCCGAGCAGTACTTC.

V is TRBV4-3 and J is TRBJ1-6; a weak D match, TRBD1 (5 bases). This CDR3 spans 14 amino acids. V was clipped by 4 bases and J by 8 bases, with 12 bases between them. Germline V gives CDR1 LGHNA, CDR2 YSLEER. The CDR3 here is CASSLRPRDSPLHF. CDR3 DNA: TGCGCCAGCAGCCTGAGGCCCAGGGATTCACCCCTCCACTTT.

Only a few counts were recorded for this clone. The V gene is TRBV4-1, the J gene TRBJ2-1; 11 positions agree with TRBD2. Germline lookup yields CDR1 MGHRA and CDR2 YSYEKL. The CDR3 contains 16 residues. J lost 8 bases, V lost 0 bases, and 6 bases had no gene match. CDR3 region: CASSQDIAGGKYEQFF. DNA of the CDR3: TGCGCCAGCAGCCAAGATATAGCGGGGGGGAAGTATGAGCAGTTCTTC.

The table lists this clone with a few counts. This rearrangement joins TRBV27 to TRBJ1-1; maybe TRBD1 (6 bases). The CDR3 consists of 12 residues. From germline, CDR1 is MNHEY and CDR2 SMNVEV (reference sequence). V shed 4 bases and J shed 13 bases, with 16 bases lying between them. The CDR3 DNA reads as TGTGCCAGCAGTTCCGAACAGGGTAAGGATTTCTTT. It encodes CASSSEQGKDFF.

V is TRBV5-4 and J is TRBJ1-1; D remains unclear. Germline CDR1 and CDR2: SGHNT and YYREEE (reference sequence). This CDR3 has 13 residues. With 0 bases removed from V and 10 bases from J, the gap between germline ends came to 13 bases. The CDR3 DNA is TGTGCCAGCAGCTTGGCGATGGATAGGAGAGCTTTCTTT. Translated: CASSLAMDRRAFF.

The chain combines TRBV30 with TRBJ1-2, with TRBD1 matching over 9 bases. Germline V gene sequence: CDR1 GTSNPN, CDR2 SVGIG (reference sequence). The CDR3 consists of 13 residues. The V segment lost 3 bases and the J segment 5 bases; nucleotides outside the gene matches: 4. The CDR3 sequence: CAWRGQGGYGYTF. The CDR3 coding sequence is TGTGCCTGGAGGGGACAGGGTGGGTATGGCTACACCTTC.

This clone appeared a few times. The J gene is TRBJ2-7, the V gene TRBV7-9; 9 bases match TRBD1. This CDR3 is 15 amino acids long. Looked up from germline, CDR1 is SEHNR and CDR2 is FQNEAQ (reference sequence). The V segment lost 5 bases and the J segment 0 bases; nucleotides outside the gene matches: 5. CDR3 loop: CASSGTGSLSYEQYF. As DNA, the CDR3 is TGTGCCAGCAGCGGGACAGGGTCCCTCTCCTACGAGCAGTACTTC.